This passage covers 10 T cell receptor beta chains from one sample sequenced in a study of T cells after yellow fever vaccination. TCRdb reanalysed the 5' RACE reads using MiXCR and keeps one entry per CDR3 protein. The sample carries 60,000 to 75,000 distinct CDR3 sequences, approximately 7% recorded once. This material consisted of CD8+ T cells sorted from PBMCs, taken roughly seven weeks after the first yellow fever vaccination. The receptors were sampled from a young man who received the YFV17D yellow fever vaccine.

This clonotype was detected only a few times. The J gene is TRBJ1-1, the V gene TRBV7-9; D is undetermined. The ends were cut back, 3 bases at V and 4 bases at J, with 12 bases in the middle. The CDR3 length is 14 residues. CDR1 and CDR2 (germline): SEHNR, FQNEAQ (reference sequence). CDR3 sequence reads: CASSLGGWATEAFF. The CDR3 bases are TGTGCCAGCAGCTTGGGTGGATGGGCCACTGAAGCTTTCTTT.

This clonotype has at least ten counts. The CDR3 sequence is CASSQGTGTEAFF. The DNA for the CDR3 is TGCGCCAGCAGCCAAGGTACGGGCACTGAAGCTTTCTTT. The rearrangement links TRBV4-3 to TRBJ1-1; no firm D call. Germline V gives CDR1 LGHNA, CDR2 YSLEER. The CDR3 contains 13 residues. Deletions cut 1 base from V and 4 bases from J, with 7 bases between.

By share, this clonotype ranks as medium-sized. V and J are TRBV4-1 and TRBJ2-2; the match to TRBD1 covers 7 bases. The CDR3 length is 17 residues. Germline V gene lookup returns CDR1 MGHRA and CDR2 YSYEKL. The V segment lost 3 bases and the J segment 0 bases; nucleotides outside the gene matches: 7. CDR3 nucleotide sequence: TGCGCCAGCAGCCAGCCTCCAGGGGGTCCGAACACCGGGGAGCTGTTTTTT. Protein sequence: CASSQPPGGPNTGELFF.

This clonotype appeared many times. The gene calls are TRBV3-1 and TRBJ2-2; 8 positions agree with TRBD2. Germline V CDR1 and CDR2: LGHDT, YNNKEL (reference sequence). The J segment lost 10 bases and the V segment lost 0 bases, leaving 13 bases of the junction unmatched. The CDR3 runs to 17 residues. CDR3 sequence: CASSQENREAGALELFF. In nucleotides, the CDR3 is TGTGCCAGCAGCCAAGAGAACCGGGAAGCGGGGGCTTTGGAGCTGTTTTTT.

Many counts were recorded for this clonotype. The J gene is TRBJ2-1, the V gene TRBV4-2, with D maybe TRBD2 (5 bases). This CDR3 comprises 16 residues. Germline V CDR1 and CDR2: LGHNA, YNFKEQ. V lost 1 base and J lost 0, with 10 bases in between. The CDR3 spells CASSQGAGPSYNEQFF. The CDR3 DNA sequence: TGTGCCAGCAGCCAAGGGGCGGGCCCCTCCTACAATGAGCAGTTCTTC.

This clonotype was seen at least ten times. The chain uses TRBV6-5 and TRBJ1-1; no reliable D call. The ends were cut back, 0 bases at V and 1 base at J, with 9 bases in the middle. CDR3 length equals 15 residues. From germline, CDR1 is MNHEY and CDR2 SVGAGI. The CDR3 protein is CASSYSPGWNTEAFF. Written as DNA, the CDR3 is TGTGCCAGCAGTTACTCCCCGGGGTGGAACACTGAAGCTTTCTTT.

This clonotype was detected a few times. The gene calls are TRBV4-3 and TRBJ1-1; a weak D match, TRBD1 (5 bases). This CDR3 contains 16 residues. The germline V gene encodes CDR1 LGHNA and CDR2 YSLEER. Trimming removed 4 bases from V and 4 bases from J, with 19 bases in between. For the CDR3, the DNA is TGCGCCAGCAGCCTCCGGACCGGGGTTGGGGGCACTGAAGCTTTCTTT. Translating it yields CASSLRTGVGGTEAFF.

The CDR3 bases are TGTGCCAGCAGCTTCTCTGAGAGAACCTACGAGCAGTACTTC. Its protein is CASSFSERTYEQYF. J is TRBJ2-7 and V is TRBV7-2; D remains ambiguous. The CDR3 has 14 residues. V dropped 3 bases and J dropped 2 bases, with 11 bases sitting between them. Germline V gene lookup returns CDR1 SGHTA and CDR2 FQGNSA.

This clonotype was counted many times. The chain uses TRBV7-9 and TRBJ2-1; no clear D gene. Trimming pared 3 bases from V and 8 bases from J, leaving 5 bases between. The CDR3 covers 11 residues. Germline assignment: CDR1 SEHNR and CDR2 FQNEAQ (reference sequence). The CDR3 sequence: CASSFVDEQFF. The CDR3 DNA sequence: TGTGCCAGCAGCTTTGTCGATGAGCAGTTCTTC.

The CDR3 reads CASSQGRLNTEAFF. The CDR3 nucleotides are TGCGCCAGCAGCCAGGGCAGACTGAACACTGAAGCTTTCTTT. The chain uses TRBV4-1 and TRBJ1-1; D call uncertain. This CDR3 comprises 14 residues. From germline, CDR1 is MGHRA and CDR2 YSYEKL. The V and J ends lost 3 bases and 0 bases respectively, with 8 bases between them.